The 28 T cell receptor beta chains below all came from one sample that was sequenced in a study of blood T cell repertoires in COVID-19. Sequencing used immunoSEQ multiplex PCR; TCRdb keeps in-frame clones, though not all of them. Of hundreds of thousands of clones listed, about nine tenths are singletons. The material sequenced was PBMCs or T cells enriched from blood (not recorded which). The origin of the receptors is a woman aged 55-69 years who had recovered from COVID-19.

The chain links TRBV5-1 to TRBJ2-3; 9 bases are shared with TRBD2. Germline loops: CDR1 SGHRS, CDR2 YFSETQ. With V trimmed by 5 bases and J by 7 bases, 8 bases remained unmatched. This CDR3 contains 14 residues. The CDR3 bases are TGCGCCAGCAGTGGCGGGGGGGTCATGAATACGCAGTATTTT. It translates to CASSGGGVMNTQYF. Looking up the rest from reference TRBV5-1 and TRBJ2-3 gives the full variable domain: KAGVTQTPRYLIKTRGQQVTLSCSPISGHRSVSWYQQTPGQGLQFLFEYFSETQRNKGNFPGRFSGRQFSNSRSEMNVSTLELGDSALYLCASSGGGVMNTQYFGPGTRLTVL.

This rearrangement joins TRBV30 to TRBJ1-6; D is undetermined. There are 16 residues in the CDR3. Per the germline V gene, CDR1 is GTSNPN and CDR2 is SVGIG (reference sequence). Trimming pared 0 bases from V and 7 bases from J, leaving 16 bases between. The DNA of the CDR3 is TGTGCCTGGAGTGTAAGAGGGCCGGGCCGCAATTCACCCCTCCACTTT. It yields the protein CAWSVRGPGRNSPLHF.

J is TRBJ2-1 and V is TRBV6-4, with 9 positions matching TRBD2. The CDR3 has 16 amino acids. Trimming took 0 bases from V and 4 from J; bases not matched to a gene: 4. Germline assignment: CDR1 MRHNA and CDR2 SNTAGT. The CDR3 bases are TGTGCCAGCAGTGACTCGTGGCTAGCGGGGTACAATGAGCAGTTCTTC. It is translated as CASSDSWLAGYNEQFF.

The CDR3 DNA reads TGTGCCAGCAGCGTAGTGGGCAATTCACCCCTCCACTTT. Its protein is CASSVVGNSPLHF. This chain uses TRBV9 with TRBJ1-6; D not certain. Germline assignment: CDR1 SGDLS and CDR2 YYNGEE. The CDR3 consists of 13 residues. Trimming took off 0 bases at V and 7 bases at J, with 5 bases between the two ends. The variable domain in full, completed from reference TRBV9 and TRBJ1-6, reads DSGVTQTPKHLITATGQRVTLRCSPRSGDLSVYWYQQSLDQGLQFLIQYYNGEERAKGNILERFSAQQFPDLHSELNLSSLELGDSALYFCASSVVGNSPLHFGNGTRLTVT.

This clone occurred once. The chain carries TRBV18 and TRBJ2-2; D perhaps matches TRBD2 (6 bases). Germline assignment: CDR1 KGHSH and CDR2 LQKENI. The CDR3 sequence is 14 residues long. Deletions cut 2 bases from V and 7 bases from J, with 11 bases between. The CDR3 DNA reads as TGTGCCAGCTCACCAGGAGGGGCCGGCGGGGAGCTGTTTTTT. Translating it yields CASSPGGAGGELFF.

The CDR3 spells CASSQGFGYSNQPQHF. In nucleotides, the CDR3 is TGTGCCAGCAGTCAGGGGTTCGGGTATAGCAATCAGCCCCAGCATTTT. The V gene is TRBV2, the J gene TRBJ1-5, with D tentatively TRBD1 (6 bases). CDR3 size: 16 residues. Trimming shortened V by 5 bases and J by 0 bases, and 14 bases separated the two germline ends. Germline-derived CDR1 and CDR2 are SNHLY and FYNNEI.

This chain connects TRBV2 to TRBJ2-7; D call uncertain. V dropped 3 bases and J dropped 10 bases, with 10 bases sitting between them. Germline V gene data show CDR1 as SNHLY and CDR2 as FYNNEI. The CDR3 loop spans 11 amino acids. The CDR3 DNA is TGTGCCAGCAGTGAGGCTGTGCATCAGTACTTC. Translated, it gives CASSEAVHQYF.

V usage is TRBV28 and J usage is TRBJ1-5; possibly TRBD1 for D (5 bases). The CDR3 covers 15 residues. Trimming removed 1 base at V and 2 bases at J, with 9 bases between. Germline V gene sequence: CDR1 MDHEN, CDR2 SYDVKM. CDR3: CASSLYGAGNQPQHF. CDR3 DNA: TGTGCCAGCAGTTTATATGGGGCAGGCAATCAGCCCCAGCATTTT.

The chain combines TRBV18 with TRBJ1-1; D is unresolved. Deletions cut 3 bases from V and 0 bases from J, with 23 bases between. Per germline, CDR1 KGHSH and CDR2 LQKENI. This CDR3 has 19 amino acids. Here the CDR3 DNA reads TGTGCCAGCTCACCCGGCAGTCGTCTAAGAGGGTCCATGAACACTGAAGCTTTCTTT. Its protein is CASSPGSRLRGSMNTEAFF.

The chain recombines TRBV2 with TRBJ1-4, with 9 bases fitting TRBD1. The CDR3 has 15 amino acids. From germline, CDR1 is SNHLY and CDR2 FYNNEI. J was trimmed by 7 bases and V by 6 bases; bases with no gene match: 9. The CDR3 sequence: CASRPTGGGGEKLFF. CDR3 coding DNA: TGTGCCAGCAGGCCGACAGGGGGAGGAGGTGAAAAACTGTTTTTT.

V and J are TRBV12-3 or TRBV12-4 and TRBJ2-7; 7 positions agree with TRBD1. Trimming at V came to 6 bases and at J to 2 bases, leaving 4 bases not matched to a gene. This CDR3 has 13 amino acids. The CDR3 coding sequence is TGTGCCAGCAGCCGGGACAGAGCCTACGAGCAGTACTTC. It encodes CASSRDRAYEQYF.

The J gene is TRBJ2-2, the V gene TRBV6-5; perhaps TRBD2 as D (7 bases). The CDR3 consists of 15 residues. The V and J ends lost 7 bases and 4 bases respectively, with 16 bases between them. Germline CDR1 MNHEY, CDR2 SVGAGI. CDR3 nucleotide sequence: TGTGCCAGCACTATAGGGGGGGCGGGCACCGGGGAGCTGTTTTTT. It is translated as CASTIGGAGTGELFF.

This sequence joins TRBV9 and TRBJ2-3, with a possible D match to TRBD1 (6 bases). Trimming removed 5 bases at V and 2 bases at J, with 12 bases between. CDR3 size: 14 residues. Germline loops: CDR1 SGDLS, CDR2 YYNGEE. The CDR3 spells CASSLGGPTDTQYF. The CDR3 nucleotides read TGTGCCAGCAGTCTTGGGGGCCCCACAGATACGCAGTATTTT.

This clone came up once. V gene TRBV2 combines with J gene TRBJ1-5, with 8 bases lining up with TRBD1. After removal of 6 bases from V and 4 bases from J, the junction contained 8 bases not matched to a gene. Germline V lookup: CDR1 SNHLY, CDR2 FYNNEI. The CDR3 consists of 15 residues. The CDR3 DNA follows: TGTGCCAGCAGGAACCGACAGGGGTTTAATCAGCCCCAGCATTTT. Translating it yields CASRNRQGFNQPQHF.

J is TRBJ1-1 and V is TRBV12-3 or TRBV12-4; possible D gene TRBD1, 5 bases. The CDR3 is made up of 13 amino acids. The germline V and J ends were trimmed by 6 bases and 6 bases, with 14 bases remaining between them. CDR3 sequence (DNA): TGTGCCAGCAGCCCAGACAGTTTCGCTGAAGCTTTCTTT. Its protein product is CASSPDSFAEAFF.

The table lists this clone with a few counts. The chain recombines TRBV18 with TRBJ2-6; 9 nucleotides align to TRBD1. From germline, CDR1 is KGHSH and CDR2 LQKENI. This CDR3 is built from 17 residues. The V segment lost 6 bases and the J segment 1 base; nucleotides outside the gene matches: 7. The CDR3 sequence is CASSSGTGRSGANVLTF. The CDR3 bases are TGTGCCAGCTCGTCCGGGACAGGGAGGTCTGGGGCCAACGTCCTGACTTTC.

The V gene is TRBV7-8, the J gene TRBJ2-7, with D perhaps TRBD2 (6 bases). The germline gives CDR1 SGHVS, CDR2 FQNEAQ. The CDR3 sequence is 14 residues long. Between the trimmed V and J ends, which lost 1 base and 3 bases, there was a span of 10 bases. The CDR3 protein is CASSLENGGYEQYV. CDR3 DNA: TGTGCCAGCAGCTTAGAAAACGGGGGCTACGAGCAGTACGTC.

The rearrangement joins TRBV1 to TRBJ1-5; the DNA was not compared with TRBD1, the D call given in the table. TRBV1 is a pseudogene segment. The CDR3 contains 14 residues. DNA for the CDR3: TGCACCAGCAGCCGCTGGGACAGGGGTCAGCCCCAGCATTTT. As protein: CTSSRWDRGQPQHF.

The chain couples TRBV4-1 to TRBJ2-1, with 12 positions matching TRBD2. Germline V gene data show CDR1 as MGHRA and CDR2 as YSYEKL. This CDR3 contains 15 residues. Trimming at V came to 4 bases and at J to 5 bases, leaving 3 bases not matched to a gene. For the CDR3, the DNA is TGCGCCAGCAGCCCCACTAGCGGGGGGAACAATGAGCAGTTCTTC. Protein sequence: CASSPTSGGNNEQFF.

This clone occurred once. Compared with germline, one end of the junction differs, possibly owing to a read error. The chain carries TRBV19 and TRBJ2-5; D perhaps matches TRBD2 (7 bases). Germline lookup yields CDR1 LNHDA and CDR2 SQIVND (reference sequence). This CDR3 region has 16 residues. The CDR3 loop is CVSSITVGGLGETQYF. CDR3 nucleotide sequence: TGTGTCAGTAGTATAACGGTCGGGGGGCTGGGAGAGACCCAGTACTTC.

CDR3: CSASPGTGGAGIQYF. The CDR3 DNA reads as TGCAGTGCCAGTCCCGGGACAGGGGGCGCGGGCATTCAGTACTTC. This chain connects TRBV20-1 to TRBJ2-4; TRBD1 agrees at 12 bases. CDR3 length: 15 amino acids. V lost 6 bases, J lost 9 bases, and 12 bases stayed unmatched. Looked up from germline, CDR1 is DFQATT and CDR2 is SNEGSKA (reference sequence).

This clone appeared a single time. This rearrangement joins TRBV27 to TRBJ2-1, with 9 nucleotides matching TRBD1. CDR3 length equals 19 residues. Germline CDR1 reads MNHEY; CDR2 reads SMNVEV (reference sequence). V lost 4 bases, J lost 3 bases, and 16 bases stayed unmatched. The CDR3 reads CASSSSQRGLDRGYNEQFF. CDR3 DNA sequence: TGTGCCAGCAGTTCATCCCAGAGGGGCCTGGACAGGGGCTACAATGAGCAGTTCTTC.

The CDR3 here is CASSERGNEKLFF. CDR3 in DNA: TGTGCCAGCAGTGAGCGGGGTAATGAAAAACTGTTTTTT. This chain links TRBV28 with TRBJ1-4; unclear D gene. Trimming cost V 5 bases and J 4 bases, with 8 bases left between them. The CDR3 contains 13 residues. Germline CDR1 and CDR2: MDHEN and SYDVKM.

This chain links TRBV20-1 with TRBJ2-1; possible D gene TRBD1, 6 bases. V dropped 1 base and J dropped 13 bases, with 11 bases sitting between them. From germline, CDR1 is DFQATT and CDR2 SNEGSKA (reference sequence). The CDR3 totals 11 residues. CDR3 protein: CSARVTTGQFF. CDR3 in DNA: TGCAGTGCTAGAGTAACGACAGGCCAGTTCTTC.

This clone was detected only once. This chain connects TRBV27 to TRBJ2-6, with a weak D call TRBD1 (6 bases). Germline V gives CDR1 MNHEY, CDR2 SMNVEV (reference sequence). CDR3 length: 17 residues. Trimming shortened V by 0 bases and J by 0 bases, and 9 bases separated the two germline ends. For the CDR3, the DNA is TGTGCCAGCAGTTTATCCGGACAGTACTCTGGGGCCAACGTCCTGACTTTC. Amino acids: CASSLSGQYSGANVLTF.

This chain links TRBV29-1 with TRBJ1-1, with TRBD1 identical over 10 bases. Trimming removed 6 bases from V and 4 bases from J; junction bases left unmatched: 11. Per the germline V gene, CDR1 is SQVTM and CDR2 is ANQGSEA. This CDR3 comprises 15 residues. The CDR3 DNA is TGCAGCGTCCCCGGGACAGGGGTGCTCAGCACTGAAGCTTTCTTT. This codes for CSVPGTGVLSTEAFF.

The V gene is TRBV6-1, the J gene TRBJ1-5; D is unresolved. Germline CDR1 reads MNHNS; CDR2 reads SASEGT. The CDR3 spans 14 residues. The germline V and J ends were trimmed by 3 bases and 9 bases, with 15 bases remaining between them. CDR3 in amino acids: CASSEPPSFWPQHF. CDR3 bases: TGTGCCAGCAGTGAGCCGCCGAGCTTTTGGCCCCAGCATTTT.

The chain recombines TRBV6-1 with TRBJ1-2; 10 nucleotides agree with TRBD1. CDR1 is MNHNS, CDR2 SASEGT, per germline. V dropped 4 bases and J dropped 4; count of bases not matched to a gene: 9. CDR3 size: 16 residues. The CDR3 DNA follows: TGTGCCAGCAGTGTGGGGGACAGGGGTTTTGGCTATGGCTACACCTTC. Translation gives CASSVGDRGFGYGYTF.